This T cell receptor beta chain was identified in a study of blood T cell repertoires in COVID-19. Here immunoSEQ multiplex PCR was the method, and the copy in TCRdb shows in-frame clones only, minus some. The table lists about 180,000 clones, roughly 75% of them singletons. The V and J ends lost 8 bases and 4 bases, in that order; junction bases with no gene match: 8. The CDR3 totals 15 residues. The germline V gene has CDR1 MNHEY and CDR2 SVGAGI. Sequencing was carried out using peripheral blood. The chain recombines TRBV6-5 with TRBJ2-1; 10 nucleotides line up with TRBD2. The TCR was taken from a man between 65 and 80 years old with active or convalescent COVID-19. The CDR3 spells CASGPTSGTYNEQFF. In nucleotides, the CDR3 is TGTGCCAGCGGACCTACTAGCGGGACTTACAATGAGCAGTTCTTC.